Each of the 4 T cell receptor beta chains below was sequenced from the same sample in a study of OX40 agonist ivuxolimab in advanced cancers. Here immunoSEQ multiplex PCR was the method, and the copy in TCRdb shows in-frame clones only, minus some. The sample lists about 22,000 clones; 77% were seen once. Specimen: CD4+ or CD8+ T cells sorted from blood, collected in a trial of the OX40 agonist ivuxolimab. These receptors originate from an adult with an advanced solid tumor such as melanoma, head and neck, liver or kidney cancer.

The chain recombines TRBV6-5 with TRBJ1-1; D gene ambiguous. The V gene's germline CDR1 is MNHEY and CDR2 SVGAGI. The V and J ends lost 7 bases and 1 base respectively, with 10 bases between them. This CDR3 contains 13 residues. The CDR3 sequence: CASTLRENTEAFF. DNA of the CDR3: TGTGCCAGCACCCTCCGTGAGAACACTGAAGCTTTCTTT.

This rearrangement joins TRBV7-8 to TRBJ2-1; possibly TRBD2 for D (6 bases). This CDR3 spans 14 amino acids. Germline V CDR1 and CDR2: SGHVS, FQNEAQ. The V end was cut by 5 bases, the J end by 9 bases, with 17 bases between. The CDR3 protein is CASSTWRLVGEQFF. The CDR3 DNA reads as TGTGCCAGCAGCACATGGAGACTAGTTGGTGAGCAGTTCTTC.

This rearrangement joins TRBV4-3 to TRBJ2-5; D unclear. The CDR3 extends over 15 amino acids. The V end was cut by 0 bases, the J end by 5 bases, with 13 bases between. The germline CDR1 and CDR2 sequences are LGHNA and YSLEER. The CDR3 loop is CASSQDLYQRETQYF. The CDR3 region has the DNA TGCGCCAGCAGCCAAGATCTATATCAACGGGAGACCCAGTACTTC.

The gene calls are TRBV2 and TRBJ1-6; the D is unclear. CDR3 length: 14 residues. The germline gives CDR1 SNHLY, CDR2 FYNNEI. The V end lost 0 bases, the J end lost 3 bases, and 3 bases lay between the germline ends. The CDR3 DNA reads as TGTGCCAGCAGTGAAGCCCACTATAATTCACCCCTCCACTTT. The encoded protein is CASSEAHYNSPLHF.